This TCR beta chain stems from a study of glioma-infiltrating T cells. Study-wide background: Roughly 990,000 peripheral T cells were targeted at 4.5- to 10-fold coverage.

Study-wide results and limits: Above-expected tissue-blood divergence occurred in all gliomas, most in low-grade ones.

A note on this clonotype: Its antigen is unknown.

Amplification of TCR alpha and beta CDR3 regions from RNA used iRepertoire nested multiplex PCR. One-step reverse transcription and amplification started from about 100-400 ng of tissue mRNA or PBMC total RNA. TCRdb reanalysed the multiplex PCR reads using MiXCR and keeps one entry per CDR3 protein. Of fewer than 500,000 distinct CDR3 sequences in the sample, around 45% are singletons; the top ten hold around 12%. The CDR3 runs to 14 residues. V gave up 0 bases and J gave up 10 bases; unmatched junction bases: 5. Germline assignment: CDR1 MNHEY and CDR2 SVGEGT. The specimen sequenced was glioma tissue, nonneoplastic brain tissue, or PBMCs (not recorded which). The sequence was collected from a human donor with low-grade glioma or glioblastoma, undergoing nonglioma brain surgery, or in good health (not recorded which). The chain joins TRBV6-2 or TRBV6-3 to TRBJ2-1, with 8 nucleotides matching TRBD2. CDR3 in amino acids: CASSYSRGVGEQFF. Written as DNA, the CDR3 is TGTGCCAGCAGTTACTCGCGGGGGGTGGGGGAGCAGTTCTTC.